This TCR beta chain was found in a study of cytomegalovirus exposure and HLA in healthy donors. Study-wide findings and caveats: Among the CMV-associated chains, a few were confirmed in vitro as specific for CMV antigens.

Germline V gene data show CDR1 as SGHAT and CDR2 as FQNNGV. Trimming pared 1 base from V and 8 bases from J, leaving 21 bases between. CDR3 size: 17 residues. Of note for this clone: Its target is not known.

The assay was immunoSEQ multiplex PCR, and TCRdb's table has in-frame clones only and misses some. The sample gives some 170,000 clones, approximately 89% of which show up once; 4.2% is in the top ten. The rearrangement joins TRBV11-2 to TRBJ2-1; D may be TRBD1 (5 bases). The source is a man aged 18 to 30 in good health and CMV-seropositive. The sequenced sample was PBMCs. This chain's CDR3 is CASSLVSLGAKGHEQFF. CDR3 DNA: TGTGCCAGCAGCTTAGTGAGTCTAGGGGCCAAAGGGCATGAGCAGTTCTTC.